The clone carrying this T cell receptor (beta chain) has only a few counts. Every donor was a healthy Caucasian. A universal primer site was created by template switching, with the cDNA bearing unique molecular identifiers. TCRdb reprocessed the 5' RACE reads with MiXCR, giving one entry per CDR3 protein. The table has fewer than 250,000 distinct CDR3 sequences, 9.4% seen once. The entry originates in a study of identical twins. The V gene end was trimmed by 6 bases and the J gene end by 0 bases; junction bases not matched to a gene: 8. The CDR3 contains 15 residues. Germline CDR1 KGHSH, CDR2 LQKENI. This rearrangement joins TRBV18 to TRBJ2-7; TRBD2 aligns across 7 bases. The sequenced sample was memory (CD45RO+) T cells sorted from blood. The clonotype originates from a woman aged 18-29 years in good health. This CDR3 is CASSNLAVASYEQYF. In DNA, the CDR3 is TGTGCCAGCTCCAACCTAGCGGTTGCCTCCTACGAGCAGTACTTC.